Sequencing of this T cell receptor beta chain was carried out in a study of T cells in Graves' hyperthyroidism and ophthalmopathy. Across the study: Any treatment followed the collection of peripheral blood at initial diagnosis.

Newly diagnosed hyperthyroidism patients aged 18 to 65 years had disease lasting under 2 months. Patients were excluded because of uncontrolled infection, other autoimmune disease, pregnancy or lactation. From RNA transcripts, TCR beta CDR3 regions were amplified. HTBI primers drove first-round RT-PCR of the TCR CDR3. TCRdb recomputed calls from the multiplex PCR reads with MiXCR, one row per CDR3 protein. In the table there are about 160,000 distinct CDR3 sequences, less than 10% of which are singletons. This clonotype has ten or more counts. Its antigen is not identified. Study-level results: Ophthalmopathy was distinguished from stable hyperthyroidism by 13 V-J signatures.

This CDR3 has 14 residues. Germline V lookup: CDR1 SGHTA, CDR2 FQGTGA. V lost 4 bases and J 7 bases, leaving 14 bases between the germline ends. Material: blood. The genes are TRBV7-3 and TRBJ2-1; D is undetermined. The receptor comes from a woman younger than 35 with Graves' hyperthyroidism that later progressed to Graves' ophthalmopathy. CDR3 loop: CASSSPHLSNEQFF. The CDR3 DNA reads TGTGCCAGCAGCTCCCCCCATCTATCAAATGAGCAGTTCTTC.